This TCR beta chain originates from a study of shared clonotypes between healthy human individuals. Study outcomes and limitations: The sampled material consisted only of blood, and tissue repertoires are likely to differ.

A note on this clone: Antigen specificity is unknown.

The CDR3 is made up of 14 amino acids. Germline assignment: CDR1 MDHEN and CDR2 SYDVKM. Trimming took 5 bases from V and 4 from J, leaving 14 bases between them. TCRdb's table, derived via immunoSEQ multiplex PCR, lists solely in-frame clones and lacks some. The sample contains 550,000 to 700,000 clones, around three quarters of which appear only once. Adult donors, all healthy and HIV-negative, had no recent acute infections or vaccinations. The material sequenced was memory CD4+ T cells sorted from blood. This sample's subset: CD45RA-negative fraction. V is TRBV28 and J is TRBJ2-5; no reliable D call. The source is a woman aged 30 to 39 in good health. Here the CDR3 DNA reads TGTGCCAGCAGTCCTCGGTCTCTTCGAGAGACCCAGTACTTC. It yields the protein CASSPRSLRETQYF.